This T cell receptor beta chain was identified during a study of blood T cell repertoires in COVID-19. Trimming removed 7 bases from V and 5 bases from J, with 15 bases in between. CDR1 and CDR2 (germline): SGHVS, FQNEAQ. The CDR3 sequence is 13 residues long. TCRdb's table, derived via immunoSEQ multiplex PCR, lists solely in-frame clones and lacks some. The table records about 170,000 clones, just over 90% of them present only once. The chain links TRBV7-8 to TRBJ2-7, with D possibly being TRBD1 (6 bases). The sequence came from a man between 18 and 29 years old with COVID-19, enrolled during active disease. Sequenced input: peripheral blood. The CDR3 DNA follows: TGTGCCAGCAACAGGGAGAAGGTCGACGAGCAGTACTTC. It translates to CASNREKVDEQYF. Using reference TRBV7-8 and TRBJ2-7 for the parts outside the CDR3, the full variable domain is GAGVSQSPRYKVAKRGQDVALRCDPISGHVSLFWYQQALGQGPEFLTYFQNEAQLDKSGLPSDRFFAERPEGSVSTLKIQRTQQEDSAVYLCASNREKVDEQYFGPGTRLTVT.